One and the same sample provided the 7 T cell receptor beta chains below, sequenced in a study of T cell responses to AZD1222 COVID-19 vaccine. Measured with immunoSEQ multiplex PCR; TCRdb has only the in-frame clones, and not every one. In the table there are 150,000 or so clones, approximately 88% of which are singletons. Sample: peripheral blood, taken on day 0 of AZD1222 vaccination. These receptors originate from an adult in good health.

The sample holds one count of this clone. The rearrangement uses TRBV19 and TRBJ1-5; no clear D. Trimming took off 9 bases at V and 2 bases at J, with 11 bases between the two ends. Germline V gene data show CDR1 as LNHDA and CDR2 as SQIVND (reference sequence). The CDR3 has 13 residues. CDR3 in DNA: TGTGCCAGACTGACCCAGCGCAATCAGCCCCAGCATTTT. This gives the protein CARLTQRNQPQHF.

The CDR3 reads CASSGPAGVYSNQPQHF. The CDR3 nucleotides are TGCGCCAGCAGTGGGCCAGCGGGGGTATATAGCAATCAGCCCCAGCATTTT. The rearrangement joins TRBV10-1 to TRBJ1-5; possibly TRBD1 for D (5 bases). V was pared by 4 bases and J by 0 bases, with 16 bases between. CDR1 is WNHNN and CDR2 is SYGVQD in the germline V gene (reference sequence). CDR3 length: 17 amino acids.

This clone was picked up one time. V is TRBV28 and J is TRBJ2-3; no clear D gene. The germline V gene encodes CDR1 MDHEN and CDR2 SYDVKM. Trimming took off 6 bases at V and 4 bases at J, with 14 bases between the two ends. The CDR3 contains 14 residues. The CDR3 DNA is TGTGCCAGCAGAGCCAGGATTGTCGCAGATACGCAGTATTTT. It codes for CASRARIVADTQYF. The full variable domain, completed using reference TRBV28 and TRBJ2-3, is DVKVTQSSRYLVKRTGEKVFLECVQDMDHENMFWYRQDPGLGLRLIYFSYDVKMKEKGDIPEGYSVSREKKERFSLILESASTNQTSMYLCASRARIVADTQYFGPGTRLTVL.

The rearrangement uses TRBV28 and TRBJ1-2; 8 positions agree with TRBD1. V dropped 5 bases and J dropped 7; count of bases not matched to a gene: 6. CDR3 size: 13 residues. Germline V gene data show CDR1 as MDHEN and CDR2 as SYDVKM. CDR3 region: CASSTGTGGGYTF. The DNA for the CDR3 is TGTGCCAGCAGTACGGGGACAGGCGGTGGCTACACCTTC.

The chain recombines TRBV28 with TRBJ2-3; D gene unclear. The CDR3 sequence is 15 residues long. Germline CDR1 MDHEN, CDR2 SYDVKM. V lost 2 bases to trimming and J lost 1 base, with 10 bases between them. In nucleotides, the CDR3 is TGTGCCAGCAGTTTAACCGGGTCCCGCACAGATACGCAGTATTTT. Translating it yields CASSLTGSRTDTQYF. The variable domain in full, with the rest retrieved from reference TRBV28 and TRBJ2-3, is DVKVTQSSRYLVKRTGEKVFLECVQDMDHENMFWYRQDPGLGLRLIYFSYDVKMKEKGDIPEGYSVSREKKERFSLILESASTNQTSMYLCASSLTGSRTDTQYFGPGTRLTVL.

This chain connects TRBV7-2 to TRBJ2-1, with D possibly being TRBD2 (6 bases). This CDR3 is 18 amino acids long. V lost 1 base and J lost 4, with 20 bases in between. Germline V CDR1 and CDR2: SGHTA, FQGNSA. For the CDR3, the DNA is TGTGCCAGCAGCTTAGTACCCCACGGGGCGGGGAAATACAATGAGCAGTTCTTC. The encoded protein is CASSLVPHGAGKYNEQFF.

V and J are TRBV6-5 and TRBJ1-3; D is unresolved. V was pared by 0 bases and J by 4 bases, with 10 bases between. The germline V gene encodes CDR1 MNHEY and CDR2 SVGAGI. CDR3 length equals 15 residues. The CDR3 nucleotides are TGTGCCAGCAGTTACTCCGGGGTCCCGGGAAACACCATATATTTT. Its protein product is CASSYSGVPGNTIYF.